A selection of T cell receptor beta chains follows, all from one sample in a study of T cell responses to AZD1222 COVID-19 vaccine. Libraries were prepared by immunoSEQ multiplex PCR; TCRdb keeps only in-frame clonotypes and omits some of them. The sample comprises tens of thousands of clones, approximately 90% of which are singletons, and roughly 8% rests with the top ten. Specimen: peripheral blood, collected 28 days after the second AZD1222 dose. The receptors originated from an adult who received the AZD1222 COVID-19 vaccine. Each CDR3 is given with its conserved first and last residue. Fields, in order: CDR3 DNA, CDR3 protein, J gene, clone size, D gene, V gene. The D gene is left open where the match is weak. Size is stated for part of the rows, as once, few or many counts, or as a class when the clone is expanded.

CDR3 DNA: TGCAGCGCCGCGCCAGGGGTACAGGGAAACAATGAGCAGTTCTTC
CDR3 protein: CSAAPGVQGNNEQFF
J gene: TRBJ2-1
clone size: few
D gene: -
V gene: TRBV29-1

CDR3 DNA: TGTGCCAGCAGCCACTTAAGTAGGGAGACCCAGTACTTC
CDR3 protein: CASSHLSRETQYF
J gene: TRBJ2-5
clone size: -
D gene: -
V gene: TRBV3-1/TRBV3-2

CDR3 DNA: TGTGCCAGCAGCAACTGCAGGGGGTGTGCGAACACCGGGGAGCTGTTTTTT
CDR3 protein: CASSNCRGCANTGELFF
J gene: TRBJ2-2
clone size: -
D gene: -
V gene: TRBV21-1

CDR3 DNA: TGTGCCAGTTCTGGGACCGCAACTAATGAAAAACTGTTTTTT
CDR3 protein: CASSGTATNEKLFF
J gene: TRBJ1-4
clone size: -
D gene: -
V gene: TRBV19

CDR3 DNA: TGTGCCAGTAGTATAGTTGGGGGTAGCAATCAGCCCCAGCATTTT
CDR3 protein: CASSIVGGSNQPQHF
J gene: TRBJ1-5
clone size: -
D gene: -
V gene: TRBV19

CDR3 DNA: TGTGCCAGCCGACTAGCGGGAACCGATGAGCAGTTCTTC
CDR3 protein: CASRLAGTDEQFF
J gene: TRBJ2-1
clone size: -
D gene: TRBD2
V gene: TRBV7-9

CDR3 DNA: TGTGCCAGTGACGGGACAGGGGCCTTTACCGGGGCTTTCTTT
CDR3 protein: CASDGTGAFTGAFF
J gene: TRBJ1-1
clone size: -
D gene: TRBD1
V gene: TRBV6-5

CDR3 DNA: TGTGCCAGCAGTTTAAGGGACCCAGATCGGATCTTC
CDR3 protein: CASSLRDPDRIF
J gene: TRBJ2-1
clone size: once
D gene: -
V gene: TRBV12-3/TRBV12-4

CDR3 DNA: TGCGCCAGCAGCCTTGCGAGGAATGAAAAACTGTTTTTT
CDR3 protein: CASSLARNEKLFF
J gene: TRBJ1-4
clone size: -
D gene: -
V gene: TRBV5-1

CDR3 DNA: TGTGCCAGCAGCCCAAAGGGTACTAGCGGGAATTTTGTTGAGCAGTTCTTC
CDR3 protein: CASSPKGTSGNFVEQFF
J gene: TRBJ2-1
clone size: -
D gene: -
V gene: TRBV21-1

CDR3 DNA: TGTGCCAGCAGTCGCGTGGGACAGGGCACCCTTTCTTTCTACAATGAGCAGTTCTTC
CDR3 protein: CASSRVGQGTLSFYNEQFF
J gene: TRBJ2-1
clone size: -
D gene: TRBD1
V gene: TRBV27

CDR3 DNA: TGTGCCAGCAGGACGACAGGGGGGTTGCACGAGCAGTACTTC
CDR3 protein: CASRTTGGLHEQYF
J gene: TRBJ2-7
clone size: -
D gene: TRBD1
V gene: TRBV6-4

CDR3 DNA: TGCGCCAGCAGCGCTGATCACCCCCGTTATGGCTACACCTTC
CDR3 protein: CASSADHPRYGYTF
J gene: TRBJ1-2
clone size: -
D gene: -
V gene: TRBV5-1

CDR3 DNA: TGTGCCATCAGTGAGTCAGAGACAAACTATGGCTACACCTTC
CDR3 protein: CAISESETNYGYTF
J gene: TRBJ1-2
clone size: -
D gene: -
V gene: TRBV10-3

CDR3 DNA: TGCGCCAGCAGCGAGGACAGATACAATGAGCAGTTCTTC
CDR3 protein: CASSEDRYNEQFF
J gene: TRBJ2-1
clone size: once
D gene: -
V gene: TRBV5-1

CDR3 DNA: TGTGCCAGCAGCTTGAAGACAGGGGGGTACCACAATGAGCAGTTCTTC
CDR3 protein: CASSLKTGGYHNEQFF
J gene: TRBJ2-1
clone size: -
D gene: TRBD1
V gene: TRBV5-4

CDR3 DNA: TGTGCCAGCAGTTTACGGGAGGGAATCTCAACCTACGAGCAGTACTTC
CDR3 protein: CASSLREGISTYEQYF
J gene: TRBJ2-7
clone size: -
D gene: TRBD2
V gene: TRBV27